Shown below are 17 T cell receptor beta chains from a single sample sequenced in a study of cytomegalovirus exposure and HLA in healthy donors. This PCR relied on a set of 60 Vbeta primers and 13 Jbeta primers. The data were produced by immunoSEQ multiplex PCR, yet TCRdb's version contains in-frame clones alone and is incomplete. The sample holds 50,000 or so clones; approximately 71% are singletons and the top ten take under 45%. Sequenced material: PBMCs. These receptors originate from a man aged 40-50 years in good health and CMV-seropositive.

This clone was seen more than once but under ten times. The chain recombines TRBV6-1 with TRBJ1-2; the match to TRBD1 covers 8 bases. The germline gives CDR1 MNHNS, CDR2 SASEGT. The CDR3 is 15 residues long. V shed 7 bases and J 1 base; nucleotides not matched to a gene: 8. The CDR3 loop reads CASTQDRANNYGYTF. In DNA, the CDR3 is TGTGCCAGCACCCAGGACAGGGCGAATAACTATGGCTACACCTTC.

The rearrangement uses TRBV6-5 and TRBJ1-1; tentative D call: TRBD1 (5 bases). V dropped 0 bases and J dropped 2 bases, with 7 bases sitting between them. Germline V gives CDR1 MNHEY, CDR2 SVGAGI. CDR3 length: 14 amino acids. The CDR3 region is CASSYSDRNTEAFF. Written as DNA, the CDR3 is TGTGCCAGCAGTTACTCTGACAGAAACACTGAAGCTTTCTTT.

In nucleotides, the CDR3 is TGCAGCGTTAGTAGGACAGGGGACACCGGGGAGCTGTTTTTT. It specifies CSVSRTGDTGELFF. The chain combines TRBV29-1 with TRBJ2-2; the match to TRBD1 covers 9 bases. Germline assignment: CDR1 SQVTM and CDR2 ANQGSEA. V lost 5 bases and J lost 3; bases outside the gene matches: 4. CDR3 length: 14 residues.

There are a few counts of this clone. The CDR3 nucleotides read TGTGCCAGCAGCTTAGCGGAGAGACAGCCCCAGCATTTT. Protein sequence: CASSLAERQPQHF. This chain uses TRBV7-2 with TRBJ1-5; D remains ambiguous. V lost 0 bases and J lost 7, with 7 bases in between. Looked up from germline, CDR1 is SGHTA and CDR2 is FQGNSA. The CDR3 has 13 residues.

Here the CDR3 reads CASTIPPPGHAYEQYF. DNA for the CDR3: TGTGCCAGCACTATCCCCCCTCCGGGACACGCCTACGAGCAGTACTTC. The chain joins TRBV27 to TRBJ2-7, with D possibly TRBD1 on 6 matching bases. The CDR3 contains 16 residues. The V end was cut by 7 bases, the J end by 2 bases, with 21 bases between. Germline CDR1 and CDR2: MNHEY and SMNVEV (reference sequence).

The rearrangement links TRBV29-1 to TRBJ2-7; 9 bases are a match to TRBD1. Germline V lookup: CDR1 SQVTM, CDR2 ANQGSEA. CDR3 size: 13 residues. Unmatched junction bases numbered 10, after V lost 7 bases and J lost 6 bases. DNA for the CDR3: TGCAGCGCTAAAACAGGGGGCGAAAGCGAGCAGTACTTC. Protein: CSAKTGGESEQYF.

V is TRBV4-1 and J is TRBJ1-3; D uncertain. This CDR3 is 15 amino acids long. Germline-derived CDR1 and CDR2 are MGHRA and YSYEKL. The germline V and J ends were trimmed by 2 bases and 1 base, with 9 bases remaining between them. The CDR3 sequence: CASSQPWASGNTIYF. As DNA, the CDR3 is TGCGCCAGCAGCCAACCATGGGCGTCTGGAAACACCATATATTTT.

The chain uses TRBV9 and TRBJ1-2; D is undetermined. The V gene lost 4 bases and the J gene lost 8 bases, with 15 bases spanning the gap. Germline V CDR1 and CDR2: SGDLS, YYNGEE. The CDR3 consists of 13 residues. CDR3 residues: CASSFQRPWGYTF. CDR3 coding DNA: TGTGCCAGCAGCTTCCAGAGGCCTTGGGGCTACACCTTC.

The genes are TRBV7-2 and TRBJ2-1, with TRBD2 matching 7 bases. The length of the CDR3 is 16 residues. With 2 bases clipped from V and 0 bases from J, the junction kept 4 bases outside the gene matches. Per the germline V gene, CDR1 is SGHTA and CDR2 is FQGNSA. The CDR3 bases are TGTGCCAGCAGCTTAAATGGCGGGAGCTCCTACAATGAGCAGTTCTTC. It codes for CASSLNGGSSYNEQFF.

The CDR3 bases are TGCGCCAGCAGCCAGAACAGGGCCCAAGAGACCCAGTACTTC. Its translation: CASSQNRAQETQYF. This chain connects TRBV4-3 to TRBJ2-5; D may be TRBD1 (6 bases). CDR3 length equals 14 residues. Germline CDR1 and CDR2: LGHNA and YSLEER. V was trimmed by 3 bases and J by 1 base, leaving 9 bases between them.

The V gene is TRBV2, the J gene TRBJ1-2; 7 bases align to TRBD1. Trimming cost V 2 bases and J 7 bases; bases outside gene matches: 10. Germline V gene lookup returns CDR1 SNHLY and CDR2 FYNNEI. The CDR3 loop spans 15 amino acids. This CDR3 reads CASSEPPYSGGGYTF. Here the CDR3 DNA reads TGTGCCAGCAGTGAACCCCCTTATTCAGGGGGTGGCTACACCTTC.

The chain uses TRBV7-2 and TRBJ1-2; possibly TRBD1 for D (5 bases). The germline gives CDR1 SGHTA, CDR2 FQGNSA. The CDR3 contains 16 residues. V lost 5 bases, J lost 0 bases, and 16 bases lay in between. This CDR3 is CASSLGGEGSNYGYTF. DNA of the CDR3: TGTGCCAGCAGCCTCGGGGGGGAGGGCTCTAACTATGGCTACACCTTC.

The chain combines TRBV6-5 with TRBJ1-1; maybe TRBD1 (6 bases). Trimming shortened V by 6 bases and J by 8 bases, and 19 bases separated the two germline ends. CDR1 and CDR2 (germline): MNHEY, SVGAGI. This CDR3 spans 14 amino acids. CDR3 DNA: TGTGCCAGCAGCCAGCGCGGGGGGCTTAAGGAAGCTTTCTTT. This translates into CASSQRGGLKEAFF.

The count of this clone is one. The rearrangement uses TRBV30 and TRBJ2-2; 8 bases are a match to TRBD2. Germline V CDR1 and CDR2: GTSNPN, SVGIG (reference sequence). Trimming removed 3 bases from V and 7 bases from J; junction bases left unmatched: 13. This CDR3 is 16 amino acids long. The CDR3, as DNA: TGTGCCTGGAGCCGGGCCCGAGGGACTAGGGGCGGGGAGCTGTTTTTT. Its protein is CAWSRARGTRGGELFF.

The chain joins TRBV30 to TRBJ1-2; D unresolved. The CDR3 covers 10 residues. Germline V gene data show CDR1 as GTSNPN and CDR2 as SVGIG (reference sequence). Trimming removed 5 bases at V and 8 bases at J, with 9 bases between. The CDR3 nucleotides are TGTGCCTGGGGTCGCGAGGGCTACACCTTC. This codes for CAWGREGYTF.

This clone came up once. This chain connects TRBV5-1 to TRBJ2-7, with D perhaps TRBD1 (5 bases). V gave up 4 bases and J gave up 6 bases, with 23 bases separating them. Germline V gene data show CDR1 as SGHRS and CDR2 as YFSETQ. This CDR3 has 16 residues. The CDR3 loop is CASSPTVDIGSGEQYF. The CDR3, as DNA: TGCGCCAGCAGCCCAACCGTGGACATTGGCTCGGGCGAGCAGTACTTC.

The rearrangement links TRBV29-1 to TRBJ2-7; D remains unclear. The V end was cut by 4 bases, the J end by 0 bases, with 7 bases between. Germline assignment: CDR1 SQVTM and CDR2 ANQGSEA. This CDR3 has 12 amino acids. The CDR3 sequence is CSVADNSYEQYF. In DNA, the CDR3 is TGCAGCGTTGCCGACAACTCCTACGAGCAGTACTTC.